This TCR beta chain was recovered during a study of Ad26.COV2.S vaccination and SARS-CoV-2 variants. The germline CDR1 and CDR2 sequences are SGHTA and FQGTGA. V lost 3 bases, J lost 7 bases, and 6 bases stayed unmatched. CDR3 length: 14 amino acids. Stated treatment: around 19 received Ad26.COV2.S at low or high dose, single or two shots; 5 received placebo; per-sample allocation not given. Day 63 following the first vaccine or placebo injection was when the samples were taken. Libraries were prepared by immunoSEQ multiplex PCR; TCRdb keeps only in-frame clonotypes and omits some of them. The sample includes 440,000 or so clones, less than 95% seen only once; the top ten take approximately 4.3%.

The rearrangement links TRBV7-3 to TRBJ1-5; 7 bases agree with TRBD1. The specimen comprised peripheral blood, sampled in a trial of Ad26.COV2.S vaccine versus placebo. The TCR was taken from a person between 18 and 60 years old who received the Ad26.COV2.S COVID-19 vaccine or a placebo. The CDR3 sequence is CASSFQGEVQPQHF. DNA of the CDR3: TGTGCCAGCAGCTTTCAGGGGGAGGTACAGCCCCAGCATTTT. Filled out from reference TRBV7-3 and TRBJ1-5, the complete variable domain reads GAGVSQTPSNKVTEKGKYVELRCDPISGHTALYWYRQSLGQGPEFLIYFQGTGAADDSGLPNDRFFAVRPEGSVSTLKIQRTERGDSAVYLCASSFQGEVQPQHFGDGTRLSIL.